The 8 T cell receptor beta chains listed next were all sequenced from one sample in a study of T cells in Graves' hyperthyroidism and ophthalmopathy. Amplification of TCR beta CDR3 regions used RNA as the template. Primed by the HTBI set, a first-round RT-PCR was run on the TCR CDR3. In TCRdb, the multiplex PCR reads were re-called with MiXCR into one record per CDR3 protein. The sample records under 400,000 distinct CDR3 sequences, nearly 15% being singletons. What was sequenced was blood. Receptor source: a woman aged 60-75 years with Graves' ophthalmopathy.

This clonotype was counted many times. CDR3 region: CASSFKTEAFF. Here the CDR3 DNA reads TGTGCCAGCAGTTTCAAAACCGAAGCTTTCTTT. The rearrangement uses TRBV28 and TRBJ1-1; D is uncertain. Germline values: CDR1 MDHEN, CDR2 SYDVKM. The CDR3 is 11 amino acids. Trimming stripped 3 bases from V and 8 bases from J, with 7 bases between.

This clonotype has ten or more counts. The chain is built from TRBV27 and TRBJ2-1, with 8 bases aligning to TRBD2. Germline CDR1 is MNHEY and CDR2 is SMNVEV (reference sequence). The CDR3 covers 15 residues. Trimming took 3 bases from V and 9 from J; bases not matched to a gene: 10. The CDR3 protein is CASSFHGRAGGEQFF. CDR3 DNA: TGTGCCAGCAGTTTTCACGGGAGGGCCGGCGGTGAGCAGTTCTTC.

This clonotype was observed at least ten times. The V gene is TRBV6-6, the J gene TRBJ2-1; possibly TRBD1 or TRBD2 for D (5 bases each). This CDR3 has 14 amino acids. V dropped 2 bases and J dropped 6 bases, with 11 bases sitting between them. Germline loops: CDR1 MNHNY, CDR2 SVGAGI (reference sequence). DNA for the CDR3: TGTGCCAGCAGTTACAGGGGTGCGGGCAATGAGCAGTTCTTC. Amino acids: CASSYRGAGNEQFF.

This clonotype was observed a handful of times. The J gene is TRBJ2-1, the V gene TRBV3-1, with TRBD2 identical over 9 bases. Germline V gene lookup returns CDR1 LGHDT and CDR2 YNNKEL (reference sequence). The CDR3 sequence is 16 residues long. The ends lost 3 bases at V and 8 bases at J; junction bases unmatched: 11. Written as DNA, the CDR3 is TGTGCCAGCAGCCATGGTTCTGGCGGGAGGGGGTATGAGCAGTTCTTC. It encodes CASSHGSGGRGYEQFF.

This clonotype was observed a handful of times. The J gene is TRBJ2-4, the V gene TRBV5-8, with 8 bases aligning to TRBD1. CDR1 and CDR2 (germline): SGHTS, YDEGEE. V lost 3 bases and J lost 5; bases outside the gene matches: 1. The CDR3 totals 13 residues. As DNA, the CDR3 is TGTGCCAGCAGCTGGACAGGGCAAAACATTCAGTACTTC. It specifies CASSWTGQNIQYF.

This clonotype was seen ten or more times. Here the CDR3 DNA reads TGTGCCAGCAGTTCGACTAGCGGGATTTACGAGCAGTACTTC. Its translation is CASSSTSGIYEQYF. V is TRBV27 and J is TRBJ2-7; 11 nucleotides match TRBD2. J was trimmed by 4 bases and V by 4 bases; bases with no gene match: 3. Germline assignment: CDR1 MNHEY and CDR2 SMNVEV (reference sequence). The CDR3 contains 14 residues.

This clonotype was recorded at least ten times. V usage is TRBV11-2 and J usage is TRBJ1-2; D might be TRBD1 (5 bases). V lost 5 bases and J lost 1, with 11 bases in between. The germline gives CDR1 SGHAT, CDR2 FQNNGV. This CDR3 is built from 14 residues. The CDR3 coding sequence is TGTGCCAGCAGCCTACAGGACGGTAACTATGGCTACACCTTC. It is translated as CASSLQDGNYGYTF.

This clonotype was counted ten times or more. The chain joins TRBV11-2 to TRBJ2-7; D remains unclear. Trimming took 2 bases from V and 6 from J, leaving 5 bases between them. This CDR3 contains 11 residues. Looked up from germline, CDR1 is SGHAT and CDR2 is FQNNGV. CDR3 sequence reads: CASSLSLEQYF. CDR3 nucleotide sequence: TGTGCCAGCAGCTTAAGTCTCGAGCAGTACTTC. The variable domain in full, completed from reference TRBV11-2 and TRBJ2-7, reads EAGVAQSPRYKIIEKRQSVAFWCNPISGHATLYWYQQILGQGPKLLIQFQNNGVVDDSQLPKDRFSAERLKGVDSTLKIQPAKLEDSAVYLCASSLSLEQYFGPGTRLTVT.